This T cell receptor beta chain originates from a study of cytomegalovirus exposure and HLA in healthy donors. A note on this clone: Its antigen is unknown.

The study, taken as a whole, reports: In vitro data verified a few CMV-associated chains as specific for CMV antigens. Reportedly, a later analysis found an Asian-associated ancestry cluster had fewer N-insertions than the roughly 670-donor mean. It was only CMV serostatus that was available as immune exposure information.

With 60 Vbeta and 13 Jbeta primers, the PCR was carried out. Some clones are missing from TCRdb's copy, which holds only in-frame ones; the method was immunoSEQ multiplex PCR. Here the sample spans 150,000 to 200,000 clones, 85% to 90% being singletons. This receptor was identified in a woman under 30 in good health and CMV-seronegative. The material sequenced was PBMCs.

The CDR3 spells CASSVAGSPTGETQYF. For the CDR3, the DNA is TGTGCCAGCAGCGTAGCCGGTTCGCCAACGGGAGAGACCCAGTACTTC. The chain carries TRBV9 and TRBJ2-5; the D is unclear. V dropped 0 bases and J dropped 4 bases, with 16 bases sitting between them. Looked up from germline, CDR1 is SGDLS and CDR2 is YYNGEE. The CDR3 runs to 16 residues.